Described below is a single TCR beta chain sequence and its context. Its antigen is not known. This specimen belongs to a study of cytomegalovirus exposure and HLA in healthy donors. Study-wide points: While the bulk of TCR sequences proved rare, some public TCRs turned up in many donors. It is likely that the observed cluster of highly shared sequence variants was a sequencing artifact.

This PCR relied on a set of 60 Vbeta primers and 13 Jbeta primers. Sequencing used immunoSEQ multiplex PCR; TCRdb keeps in-frame clones, though not all of them. The sample holds 120,000 or so clones; over 70% are singletons and the top ten take roughly 4%. Trimming cost V 5 bases and J 2 bases, with 14 bases left between them. The CDR3 contains 14 residues. Germline CDR1 reads SGHTS; CDR2 reads YDEGEE. This clonotype was sampled from a man aged 18 to 29 in good health and CMV-seropositive. The sequenced sample was PBMCs. This sequence joins TRBV5-8 and TRBJ2-7; tentatively, D is TRBD2 (5 bases). The CDR3, as DNA: TGTGCCAGCAGTCAGACTACACAGACCTACGAGCAGTACTTC. Its translation: CASSQTTQTYEQYF. Using reference TRBV5-8 and TRBJ2-7 for the parts outside the CDR3, the full variable domain is EAGVTQSPTHLIKTRGQQATLRCSPISGHTSVYWYQQALGLGLQFLLWYDEGEERNRGNFPPRFSGRQFPNYSSELNVNALELEDSALYLCASSQTTQTYEQYFGPGTRLTVT.